This T cell receptor (beta chain) was obtained from a study of T cells in Graves' hyperthyroidism and ophthalmopathy. Study observations and caveats: Most thyroid clonotypes expanded above 0.001 appeared in blood too.

Amplification yielded TCR beta CDR3 regions, with RNA transcripts as the source. HTBI primers were the set used in a first-round RT-PCR of the TCR CDR3. TCRdb processed the multiplex PCR reads anew with MiXCR; each CDR3 protein has one entry. Among 560,000 or so distinct CDR3 sequences listed, about 45% were seen once. No progression to ophthalmopathy during 18 months of follow-up defined stable disease. Concerning this clonotype: The antigen is unknown.

Germline V gene sequence: CDR1 KGHDR, CDR2 SFDVKD. The CDR3 consists of 14 residues. V was pared by 7 bases and J by 5 bases, with 16 bases between. V is TRBV24-1 and J is TRBJ1-2; perhaps TRBD1 as D (6 bases). The specimen was peripheral blood or thyroid tissue (not recorded which). This clonotype was obtained from a woman in her late teens or twenties with Graves' hyperthyroidism. The CDR3 DNA is TGTGCCACCAGCGCCTCAGGGGCGGGGTATGGCTACACCTTC. It translates to CATSASGAGYGYTF.